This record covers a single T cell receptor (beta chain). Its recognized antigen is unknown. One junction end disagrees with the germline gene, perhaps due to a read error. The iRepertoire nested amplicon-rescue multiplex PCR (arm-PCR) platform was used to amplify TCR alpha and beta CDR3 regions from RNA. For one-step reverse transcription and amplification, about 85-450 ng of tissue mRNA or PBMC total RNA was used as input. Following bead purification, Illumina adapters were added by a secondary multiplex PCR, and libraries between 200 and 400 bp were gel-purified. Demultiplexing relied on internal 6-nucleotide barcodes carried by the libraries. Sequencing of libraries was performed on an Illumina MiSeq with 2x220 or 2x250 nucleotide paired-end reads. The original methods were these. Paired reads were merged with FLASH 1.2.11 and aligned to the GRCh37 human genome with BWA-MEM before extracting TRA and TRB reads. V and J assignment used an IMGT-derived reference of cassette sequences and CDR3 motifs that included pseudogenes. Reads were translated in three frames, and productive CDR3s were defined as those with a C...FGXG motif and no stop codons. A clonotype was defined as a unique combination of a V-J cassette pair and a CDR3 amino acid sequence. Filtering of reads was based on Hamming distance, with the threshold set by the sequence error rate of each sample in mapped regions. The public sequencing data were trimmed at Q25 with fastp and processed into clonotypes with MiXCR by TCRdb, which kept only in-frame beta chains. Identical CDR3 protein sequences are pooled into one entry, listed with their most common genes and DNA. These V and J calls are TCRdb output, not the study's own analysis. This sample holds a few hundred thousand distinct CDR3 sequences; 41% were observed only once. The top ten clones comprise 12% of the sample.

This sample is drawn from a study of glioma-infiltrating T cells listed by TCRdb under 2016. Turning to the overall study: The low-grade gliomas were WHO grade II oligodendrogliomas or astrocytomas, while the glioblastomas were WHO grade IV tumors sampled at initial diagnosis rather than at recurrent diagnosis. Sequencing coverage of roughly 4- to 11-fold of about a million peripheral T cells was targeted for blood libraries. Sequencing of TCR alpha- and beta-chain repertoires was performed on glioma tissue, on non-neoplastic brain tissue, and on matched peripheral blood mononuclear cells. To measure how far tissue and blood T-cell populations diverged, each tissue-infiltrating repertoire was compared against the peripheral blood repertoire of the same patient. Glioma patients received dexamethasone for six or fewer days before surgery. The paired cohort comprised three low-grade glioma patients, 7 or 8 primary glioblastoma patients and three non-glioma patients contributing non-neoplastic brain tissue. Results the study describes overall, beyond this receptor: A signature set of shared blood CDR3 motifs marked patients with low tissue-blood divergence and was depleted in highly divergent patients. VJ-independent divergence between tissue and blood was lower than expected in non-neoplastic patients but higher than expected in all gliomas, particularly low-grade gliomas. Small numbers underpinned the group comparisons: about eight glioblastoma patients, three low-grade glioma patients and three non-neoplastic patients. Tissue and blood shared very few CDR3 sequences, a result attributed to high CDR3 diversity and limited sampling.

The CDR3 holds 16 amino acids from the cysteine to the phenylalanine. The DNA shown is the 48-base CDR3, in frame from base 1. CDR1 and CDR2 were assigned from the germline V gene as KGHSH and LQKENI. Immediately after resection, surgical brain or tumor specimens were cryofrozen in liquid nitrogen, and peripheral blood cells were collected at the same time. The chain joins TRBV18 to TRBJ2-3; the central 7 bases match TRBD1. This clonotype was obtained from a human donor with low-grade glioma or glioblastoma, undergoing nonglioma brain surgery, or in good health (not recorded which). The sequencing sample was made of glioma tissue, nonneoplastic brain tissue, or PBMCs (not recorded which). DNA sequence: TGTGCCTGCTCACCACTAAACGACAGGGCCACAGATACGCAGTATTTT. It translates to CACSPLNDRATDTQYF.